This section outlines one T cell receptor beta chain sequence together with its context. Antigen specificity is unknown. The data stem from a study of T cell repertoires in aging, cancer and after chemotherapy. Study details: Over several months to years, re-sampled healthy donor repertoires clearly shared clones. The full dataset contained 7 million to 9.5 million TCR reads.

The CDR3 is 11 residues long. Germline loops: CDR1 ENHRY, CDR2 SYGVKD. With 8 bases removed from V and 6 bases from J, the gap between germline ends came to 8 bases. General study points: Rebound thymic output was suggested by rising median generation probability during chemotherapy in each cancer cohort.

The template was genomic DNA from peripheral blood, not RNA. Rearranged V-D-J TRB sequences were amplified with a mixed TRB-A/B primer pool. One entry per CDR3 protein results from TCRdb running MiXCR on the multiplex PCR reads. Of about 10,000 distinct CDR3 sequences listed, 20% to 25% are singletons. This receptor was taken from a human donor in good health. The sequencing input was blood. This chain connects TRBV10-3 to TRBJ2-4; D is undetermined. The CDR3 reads CAIRASNIQYF. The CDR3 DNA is TGTGCCATCCGGGCCTCAAACATTCAGTACTTC.